The 26 T cell receptor beta chains below all came from one sample that was sequenced in a study of blood T cell repertoires in COVID-19. TCRdb's table, derived via immunoSEQ multiplex PCR, lists solely in-frame clones and lacks some. The sample comprises about 150,000 clones, 70% to 85% of which are singletons, and approximately 2.9% rests with the top ten. Sequenced input: peripheral blood. These receptors originate from a woman over 75 with acute or convalescent COVID-19.

The rearrangement uses TRBV3-1 (or the pseudogene TRBV3-2) and TRBJ2-5, with TRBD2 identical over 7 bases. Germline V gene data show CDR1 as LGHDT and CDR2 as YNNKEL (reference sequence). The length of the CDR3 is 15 residues. The ends lost 0 bases at V and 4 bases at J; junction bases unmatched: 5. The CDR3 sequence is CASSQDRTGGETQYF. CDR3 bases: TGTGCCAGCAGCCAAGATAGAACGGGGGGAGAGACCCAGTACTTC.

The chain has TRBV5-1 and TRBJ1-4; possibly TRBD1 for D (6 bases). The CDR3 is made up of 13 amino acids. The V gene's germline CDR1 is SGHRS and CDR2 YFSETQ. V lost 7 bases and J 5 bases, leaving 12 bases between the germline ends. The chain's CDR3 is CASGKTGNEKLFF. CDR3 DNA sequence: TGCGCCAGCGGAAAAACAGGGAATGAAAAACTGTTTTTT.

The gene calls are TRBV7-3 and TRBJ1-1; 9 bases fit TRBD1. The CDR3 runs 14 residues. Germline V gene data show CDR1 as SGHTA and CDR2 as FQGTGA. J was trimmed by 3 bases and V by 5 bases; bases with no gene match: 4. CDR3 bases: TGTGCCAGCAGCAAACAGGGGGCTGACACTGAAGCTTTCTTT. This codes for CASSKQGADTEAFF.

The sample holds one count of this clone. The chain employs TRBV6-1 and TRBJ1-1, with D unclear. V lost 0 bases to trimming and J lost 5 bases, with 19 bases between them. Germline V gene lookup returns CDR1 MNHNS and CDR2 SASEGT. The CDR3 consists of 17 residues. This chain's CDR3 is CASSEAILVGRGTEAFF. As DNA, the CDR3 is TGTGCCAGCAGTGAAGCCATTCTAGTAGGGCGCGGGACTGAAGCTTTCTTT.

The V call is TRBV5-1, the J call TRBJ1-1; D might be TRBD1 (6 bases). Germline CDR1 reads SGHRS; CDR2 reads YFSETQ. The CDR3 totals 14 residues. The germline V and J ends were trimmed by 0 bases and 5 bases, with 11 bases remaining between them. CDR3 nucleotide sequence: TGCGCCAGCAGCTTGGTGGTAGGGGGAACTGAAGCTTTCTTT. Protein: CASSLVVGGTEAFF.

The chain links TRBV5-1 to TRBJ1-4; no firm D call. Germline lookup yields CDR1 SGHRS and CDR2 YFSETQ. CDR3 length: 13 amino acids. V lost 3 bases to trimming and J lost 4 bases, with 7 bases between them. The CDR3: CASSSGSNEKLFF. The CDR3 DNA sequence: TGCGCCAGCAGCTCGGGGAGTAATGAAAAACTGTTTTTT.

This clone showed up just once. This chain connects TRBV7-9 to TRBJ1-1; 7 bases match TRBD1. The V gene end was trimmed by 5 bases and the J gene end by 8 bases; junction bases not matched to a gene: 8. The CDR3 spans 13 residues. CDR1 is SEHNR and CDR2 is FQNEAQ in the germline V gene (reference sequence). This chain's CDR3 is CASSLWDSLEAFF. CDR3 bases: TGTGCCAGCAGCCTATGGGACAGCCTCGAAGCTTTCTTT.

V and J are TRBV18 and TRBJ1-5; D remains unclear. CDR1 KGHSH and CDR2 LQKENI come from the germline V gene. CDR3 length equals 15 residues. Trimming cost V 2 bases and J 11 bases, with 19 bases left between them. The CDR3 coding sequence is TGTGCCAGCTCACCATCTCCACCTGCTTCTGGAGCCCAGCATTTT. It yields the protein CASSPSPPASGAQHF. The full variable domain, its missing parts supplied by reference TRBV18 and TRBJ1-5, is NAGVMQNPRHLVRRRGQEARLRCSPMKGHSHVYWYRQLPEEGLKFMVYLQKENIIDESGMPKERFSAEFPKEGPSILRIQQVVRGDSAAYFCASSPSPPASGAQHFGDGTRLSIL.

The chain couples TRBV7-9 to TRBJ2-3; D is ambiguous. This CDR3 is built from 16 residues. Germline lookup yields CDR1 SEHNR and CDR2 FQNEAQ (reference sequence). The V end was cut by 2 bases, the J end by 0 bases, with 12 bases between. DNA for the CDR3: TGTGCCAGCAGCTTATCCCCTACCCCTAGCACAGATACGCAGTATTTT. It codes for CASSLSPTPSTDTQYF.

CDR3 DNA: TGTGCCAGCAGCAAAACTAGCGCAACCTACAATGAGCAGTTCTTC. Protein sequence: CASSKTSATYNEQFF. V usage is TRBV5-4 and J usage is TRBJ2-1; TRBD2 matches at 7 bases. The J segment lost 2 bases and the V segment lost 4 bases, leaving 6 bases of the junction unmatched. CDR1 SGHNT and CDR2 YYREEE come from the germline V gene (reference sequence). The CDR3 runs to 15 residues.

The V gene is TRBV12-3 or TRBV12-4, the J gene TRBJ1-2; D not certain. This CDR3 comprises 12 residues. V was shortened by 5 bases and J by 8 bases, with 12 bases between the two germline ends. DNA for the CDR3: TGTGCCAGCAGTCCACGGACTGGCGGCTACACCTTC. Its protein product is CASSPRTGGYTF.

To note about this clone: Other DNA sequences of this sample code for an identical CDR3. V usage is TRBV10-3 and J usage is TRBJ1-1; D might be TRBD1 (5 bases). V lost 4 bases to trimming and J lost 5 bases, with 8 bases between them. This CDR3 has 12 residues. The germline V gene has CDR1 ENHRY and CDR2 SYGVKD. Written as DNA, the CDR3 is TGTGCCATCAGTGGCGGGGGGACTGAAGCTTTCTTT. It translates to CAISGGGTEAFF.

The chain recombines TRBV6-5 with TRBJ1-2; 9 bases map to TRBD1. This CDR3 is 15 amino acids long. Germline V gene lookup returns CDR1 MNHEY and CDR2 SVGAGI. V was pared by 0 bases and J by 8 bases, with 7 bases of the junction left unmatched. CDR3 DNA sequence: TGTGCCAGCAGTTACTCTTCGGGACAGGGTGGGGGCTACACCTTC. The encoded protein is CASSYSSGQGGGYTF.

This clone was observed once. This CDR3 reads CASSLDLPGQNTGELFF. The CDR3 DNA is TGTGCCAGCAGCTTGGACCTTCCGGGACAAAACACCGGGGAGCTGTTTTTT. The chain has TRBV7-3 and TRBJ2-2, with D perhaps TRBD1 (6 bases). The germline V gene has CDR1 SGHTA and CDR2 FQGTGA. Trimming removed 3 bases at V and 2 bases at J, with 16 bases between. There are 17 residues in the CDR3.

The chain carries TRBV3-1 (or the pseudogene TRBV3-2) and TRBJ1-2, with D possibly being TRBD1 (5 bases). Germline values: CDR1 LGHDT, CDR2 YNNKEL (reference sequence). V lost 1 base, J lost 4 bases, and 10 bases lay in between. CDR3 length: 14 amino acids. DNA for the CDR3: TGTGCCAGCAGCCAAGGGGGGGGTTCCTATGGCTACACCTTC. This encodes CASSQGGGSYGYTF.

The genes are TRBV27 and TRBJ1-1; TRBD1 might be the D (5 bases). V lost 3 bases to trimming and J lost 5 bases, with 19 bases between them. CDR3 length: 16 residues. Germline CDR1 is MNHEY and CDR2 is SMNVEV (reference sequence). In DNA, the CDR3 is TGTGCCAGCAGTTTCGGAGCGGGGGTTACTGGGACTGAAGCTTTCTTT. Translated: CASSFGAGVTGTEAFF.

The chain links TRBV30 to TRBJ1-1; a possible D gene is TRBD1 (5 bases). This CDR3 contains 14 residues. CDR1 is GTSNPN, CDR2 SVGIG, per germline (reference sequence). Trimming pared 5 bases from V and 0 bases from J, leaving 13 bases between. CDR3 amino acids: CAWSPGGVNTEAFF. The CDR3 coding sequence is TGTGCCTGGTCGCCGGGAGGGGTGAACACTGAAGCTTTCTTT. Together with reference TRBV30 and TRBJ1-1, the CDR3 gives the full variable domain: SQTIHQWPATLVQPVGSPLSLECTVEGTSNPNLYWYRQAAGRGLQLLFYSVGIGQISSEVPQNLSASRPQDRQFILSSKKLLLSDSGFYLCAWSPGGVNTEAFFGQGTRLTVV.

This chain uses TRBV7-9 with TRBJ1-6; D is perhaps TRBD1 (5 bases). The CDR3 extends over 17 amino acids. Trimming removed 1 base at V and 6 bases at J, with 16 bases between. Germline V gene lookup returns CDR1 SEHNR and CDR2 FQNEAQ (reference sequence). The CDR3 region has the DNA TGTGCCAGCAGCTTAGATAATAGGGGAAGAGGTAATTCACCCCTCCACTTT. Residues: CASSLDNRGRGNSPLHF. Based on the CDR3 plus reference TRBV7-9 and TRBJ1-6, the full variable domain is DTGVSQNPRHKITKRGQNVTFRCDPISEHNRLYWYRQTLGQGPEFLTYFQNEAQLEKSRLLSDRFSAERPKGSFSTLEIQRTEQGDSAMYLCASSLDNRGRGNSPLHFGNGTRLTVT.

This clone was recorded once. The chain employs TRBV7-7 and TRBJ1-1; D is unclear. In germline, CDR1 is SSHAT, CDR2 FNYEAQ (reference sequence). CDR3 length: 15 residues. Trimming left V 0 bases short and J 1 base short, with 9 bases between. CDR3 in DNA: TGTGCCAGCAGCTTAGCTTCCTTTAGGAACACTGAAGCTTTCTTT. It yields the protein CASSLASFRNTEAFF.

The chain is built from TRBV7-9 and TRBJ1-2; D unclear. This CDR3 is 14 amino acids long. Per the germline V gene, CDR1 is SEHNR and CDR2 is FQNEAQ (reference sequence). Trimming left V 0 bases short and J 4 bases short, with 9 bases between. The CDR3 sequence is CASSLAQDSYGYTF. For the CDR3, the DNA is TGTGCCAGCAGCTTAGCGCAGGACTCCTATGGCTACACCTTC.

This chain uses TRBV16 with TRBJ1-5; D is unresolved. CDR1 and CDR2 (germline): KGHSY, FQNENV. V was shortened by 3 bases and J by 9 bases, with 12 bases between the two germline ends. This CDR3 is 13 amino acids long. The CDR3 is CASSQTELRPQHF. In nucleotides, the CDR3 is TGTGCCAGCAGCCAGACGGAGCTCCGGCCCCAGCATTTT. The whole variable domain, filled in from reference TRBV16 and TRBJ1-5, reads GEEVAQTPKHLVRGEGQKAKLYCAPIKGHSYVFWYQQVLKNEFKFLISFQNENVFDETGMPKERFSAKCLPNSPCSLEIQATKLEDSAVYFCASSQTELRPQHFGDGTRLSIL.

The gene calls are TRBV7-2 and TRBJ2-1, with D tentatively TRBD2 (5 bases). Germline CDR1 and CDR2: SGHTA and FQGNSA. With 1 base removed from V and 9 bases from J, the gap between germline ends came to 10 bases. The CDR3 consists of 13 residues. Here the CDR3 DNA reads TGTGCCAGCAGCTTAGTAAGGGCGGGTGAGCAGTTCTTC. As protein: CASSLVRAGEQFF.

The chain uses TRBV7-9 and TRBJ2-7, with D perhaps TRBD1 (6 bases). Germline assignment: CDR1 SEHNR and CDR2 FQNEAQ (reference sequence). The CDR3 totals 14 residues. Between the trimmed V and J ends, which lost 5 bases and 0 bases, there was a span of 11 bases. The CDR3 nucleotides are TGTGCCAGCAGCAGCTCAGGGGTCTCCTACGAGCAGTACTTC. It encodes CASSSSGVSYEQYF. Drawing the rest from reference TRBV7-9 and TRBJ2-7, the complete variable domain is DTGVSQNPRHKITKRGQNVTFRCDPISEHNRLYWYRQTLGQGPEFLTYFQNEAQLEKSRLLSDRFSAERPKGSFSTLEIQRTEQGDSAMYLCASSSSGVSYEQYFGPGTRLTVT.

This clone was found once. The same CDR3 is also encoded by other DNA sequences in this sample. The rearrangement uses TRBV5-4 and TRBJ1-1, with D tentatively TRBD1 (5 bases). In germline, CDR1 is SGHNT, CDR2 YYREEE (reference sequence). Deletions cut 0 bases from V and 2 bases from J, with 8 bases between. There are 14 residues in the CDR3. CDR3 nucleotides: TGTGCCAGCAGCTTGGGGGGGGGAAACACTGAAGCTTTCTTT. It translates to CASSLGGGNTEAFF.

The V gene is TRBV2, the J gene TRBJ1-3; a weak D match, TRBD1 (5 bases). Germline loops: CDR1 SNHLY, CDR2 FYNNEI. CDR3 length equals 13 residues. V was cut by 4 bases and J by 3 bases, with 7 bases left in between. CDR3 sequence (DNA): TGTGCCAGCAGTGCTGACAGTGGAAACACCATATATTTT. Its protein is CASSADSGNTIYF.

The chain links TRBV19 to TRBJ1-6; D possibly corresponds to TRBD1 (6 bases). This CDR3 is built from 13 residues. The germline CDR1 and CDR2 sequences are LNHDA and SQIVND (reference sequence). The ends were cut back, 6 bases at V and 7 bases at J, with 10 bases in the middle. CDR3 protein: CASRETGNSPLHF. DNA of the CDR3: TGTGCCAGTAGAGAAACAGGGAATTCACCCCTCCACTTT. The full variable domain, rest sourced from reference TRBV19 and TRBJ1-6, is DGGITQSPKYLFRKEGQNVTLSCEQNLNHDAMYWYRQDPGQGLRLIYYSQIVNDFQKGDIAEGYSVSREKKESFPLTVTSAQKNPTAFYLCASRETGNSPLHFGNGTRLTVT.